The entry that follows covers one T cell receptor beta chain sequence. Its antigen is currently unknown. This entry belongs to a study of T cell responses to AZD1222 COVID-19 vaccine. The CDR3 covers 14 residues. V lost 3 bases and J lost 4; bases outside the gene matches: 5. Germline V gene data show CDR1 as MGHDK and CDR2 as SYGVNS. The assay was immunoSEQ multiplex PCR, and TCRdb's table has in-frame clones only and misses some. This sample has around 140,000 clones; 80% to 95% occur once, and the top ten carry roughly 4%. Second-dose groups at about 4 or about 12 weeks were pooled. Findings of the study overall: Repertoires in all cases were sampled only once the peak T cell response had passed. Donors were largely white British and mainly female; clonal diversity was possibly underestimated. Only a handful of people who got AZD1222 tested seropositive at baseline.

The sample here was peripheral blood, taken 28 days after the second AZD1222 dose. V and J are TRBV25-1 and TRBJ1-1, with 7 bases matching TRBD1. The sequence derives from an adult who received the AZD1222 COVID-19 vaccine. This chain's CDR3 is CASSEKTGFTEAFF. The CDR3, as DNA: TGTGCCAGCAGTGAGAAGACAGGGTTCACTGAAGCTTTCTTT.